This T cell receptor (beta chain) was documented in a study of beta chain features in type 1 diabetes. Expressed TCRB transcripts were sequenced, since all the RNA that had been isolated was reverse transcribed. Some clones are missing from TCRdb's copy, which holds only in-frame ones; the method was immunoSEQ multiplex PCR. This table holds 95,000 to 150,000 clones, roughly 15% found once. Study-level results: Moderately but significantly shorter TCRB CDR3s were found in Type 1 diabetes patients in all four CD4+ subsets.

About this clone itself: Its antigen is unidentified. Other DNA sequences in this specimen translate into the identical CDR3.

Sequencing was carried out using central memory CD4+ T cells from blood. This sequence originates from a man aged 25-45 years with type 1 diabetes.

In DNA form, the CDR3 reads TGTGCCAGCAGCCCCGGGACAGGGAACTACGAGCAGTACTTC. Encoded protein: CASSPGTGNYEQYF. The rearrangement uses TRBV7-9 and TRBJ2-7, with 9 nucleotides matching TRBD1. Trimming took 5 bases from V and 3 from J; bases not matched to a gene: 5. In germline, CDR1 is SEHNR, CDR2 FQNEAQ (reference sequence). The length of the CDR3 is 14 residues. Drawing the rest from reference TRBV7-9 and TRBJ2-7, the complete variable domain is DTGVSQNPRHKITKRGQNVTFRCDPISEHNRLYWYRQTLGQGPEFLTYFQNEAQLEKSRLLSDRFSAERPKGSFSTLEIQRTEQGDSAMYLCASSPGTGNYEQYFGPGTRLTVT.